This TCR beta chain was found in a study of shared clonotypes between healthy human individuals. The donor cohort consisted entirely of Caucasian adults residing in Nashville, Tennessee. The authors distributed each subset's genomic DNA evenly over several immunoSEQ plates. Original processing notes: Junction-only immunoSEQ data arrived without quality scores, meaning filtering differed. This table comes from immunoSEQ multiplex PCR, and its TCRdb copy is limited to in-frame clones, with some not included. For V, J and clone size, that table is used; D and trimming come from the DNA. The table records roughly 2,300,000 clones, 85% to 95% of them present only once. Study-wide points: In this cohort, only blood was sampled, and tissue repertoires likely differ.

The length of the CDR3 is 14 residues. Germline V gene lookup returns CDR1 SGHRS and CDR2 YFSETQ. Trimming cost V 5 bases and J 1 base; bases outside gene matches: 3. To note about this clone: The antigen is undetermined.

This chain connects TRBV5-1 to TRBJ2-3, with TRBD2 matching 8 bases. This clonotype originated in a man between 18 and 35 years old in good health. Some clones in this sample may be carry-over from other donors' samples. The sample taken for sequencing was naive CD4+ T cells from PBMCs. Specified subset: CD45RA+ positively selected. The CDR3 DNA sequence: TGCGCCAGCAGAGTGACTAGCGGCACAGATACGCAGTATTTT. Protein product: CASRVTSGTDTQYF.